This TCR beta chain was captured in a study of response to subunit inactivated influenza vaccine (dated by TCRdb to 2017 to 2018). Background on the whole study: To follow how T cells responded to a trivalent subunit inactivated influenza vaccine, the researchers relied on deep quantitative profiling of the T cell receptor repertoire. What the work shows at the level of the full study, not this receptor alone: It was suggested by the authors that each seasonal influenza vaccination may recruit only a limited number of new T cells.

Libraries were built with RT-PCR. These reads were obtained on an Illumina HiSeq 2500. TCRdb took the public reads, trimmed them with fastp at Q25, ran MiXCR for clone calling and kept in-frame beta chains. Rows merge per CDR3 protein into single entries with the most common DNA and genes. This sample is represented by fewer than 800,000 distinct CDR3 sequences; approximately 14% of them were singletons. The ten largest clonotypes hold around 10% of the sample. This clonotype turned up a few times. Its antigen is not yet known. Base-call qualities are not available, and no considerably larger clone is one nucleotide away. Measured from the cysteine to the phenylalanine, the CDR3 is 15 residues long. The entry retains the CDR3 DNA only, 45 bases that are in frame from base 1. V lost 4 bases and J lost 3 bases, and the count of bases not matched to a germline gene is 4. CDR1 and CDR2, per the germline V gene (reference sequence), are SGHNT and YYREEE.

The sequencing used PBMCs from blood, collected 11 to 12 days after vaccination. The clonotype originates from a man aged 45-65 years who received an inactivated influenza vaccine. Donor details come from another sample of the same person, matched by shared clones. The receptor chain draws on TRBV5-4 and TRBJ1-4; 9 junctional bases match TRBD1. The DNA sequence is as follows: TGTGCCAGCAGCAGAGGGACAGGGTCTAATGAAAAACTGTTTTTT. Translated, it reads CASSRGTGSNEKLFF.